Each of the 27 T cell receptor beta chains below was sequenced from the same sample in a study of T cells in Graves' hyperthyroidism and ophthalmopathy (dated by TCRdb to the late 2010s). Receptor libraries were prepared by multiplex PCR. TCRdb shows the sequencer as Illumina HiSeq 2000. The TCR beta CDR3 regions were amplified from the RNA transcripts. For the first round of RT-PCR on the TCR CDR3, the HTBI primer set was used together with the Qiagen OneStep RT-PCR kit. TCRdb handled the public reads itself, with Q25 trimming in fastp and clone calling in MiXCR, and kept productive beta chains. Each entry is one CDR3 protein sequence, shown with its most common DNA and genes. Counted in this sample were more than 550,000 distinct CDR3 sequences; approximately 19% of them appeared once. The top ten clones comprise over 15% of the sample. The sequencing sample was made of blood. The receptors here all came from a woman in her fifties or sixties with Graves' hyperthyroidism that later progressed to Graves' ophthalmopathy.

Concerning this clonotype: A read error may be the cause here, since a much bigger clone is one base away. The chain recombines TRBV5-1 with TRBJ1-2, with no clear D. The CDR3 sequence is 14 residues long. Germline V gives CDR1 SGHRS, CDR2 YFSETQ. Deletions cut 4 bases from V and 2 bases from J, with 12 bases between. CDR3 in amino acids: CASSTGNGNYGYTF. The DNA of the CDR3 is TGCGCCAGCAGCACGGGGAACGGCAACTATGGCTACACCTTC.

This chain uses TRBV5-5 with TRBJ2-7; TRBD2 aligns across 9 bases. The germline V gene has CDR1 SGHKS and CDR2 YYEKEE (reference sequence). V shed 0 bases and J 3 bases; nucleotides not matched to a gene: 4. CDR3 length: 15 residues. The CDR3 DNA reads as TGTGCCAGCAGCTTGGGAGCGGGGGGCCTCTACGAGCAGTACTTC. As protein: CASSLGAGGLYEQYF.

This clonotype was counted at least ten times. V is TRBV20-1 and J is TRBJ2-7; 10 bases are shared with TRBD1. This CDR3 has 14 amino acids. After removal of 5 bases from V and 3 bases from J, the junction contained 7 bases not matched to a gene. Germline CDR1 and CDR2: DFQATT and SNEGSKA (reference sequence). CDR3 DNA: TGCAGTGCTGGACCGGGACAGGGGTTCTACGAGCAGTACTTC. Translated: CSAGPGQGFYEQYF.

This clonotype was counted ten times or more. CDR3: CASSSPGQSNQPQHF. In DNA, the CDR3 is TGTGCCAGTAGTTCCCCCGGACAGTCCAATCAGCCCCAGCATTTT. The chain employs TRBV19 and TRBJ1-5; the D gene is possibly TRBD1 (6 bases). In germline, CDR1 is LNHDA, CDR2 SQIVND (reference sequence). Between the trimmed V and J ends, which lost 5 bases and 3 bases, there was a span of 14 bases. The CDR3 is made up of 15 amino acids. The full variable domain, its missing parts supplied by reference TRBV19 and TRBJ1-5, is DGGITQSPKYLFRKEGQNVTLSCEQNLNHDAMYWYRQDPGQGLRLIYYSQIVNDFQKGDIAEGYSVSREKKESFPLTVTSAQKNPTAFYLCASSSPGQSNQPQHFGDGTRLSIL.

This chain uses TRBV2 with TRBJ1-1, with 7 bases aligning to TRBD1. The CDR3 has 15 residues. In germline, CDR1 is SNHLY, CDR2 FYNNEI. The ends lost 6 bases at V and 0 bases at J; junction bases unmatched: 7. DNA of the CDR3: TGTGCCAGCAGCGTAGGGGGCTTTATGAACACTGAAGCTTTCTTT. Translated: CASSVGGFMNTEAFF.

This clonotype was seen many times. The chain employs TRBV2 and TRBJ1-1, with no clear D. Trimming left V 6 bases short and J 0 bases short, with 8 bases between. The germline gives CDR1 SNHLY, CDR2 FYNNEI. The CDR3 spans 13 residues. The CDR3 region has the DNA TGTGCCAGCAGGAAGTTCATGAACACTGAAGCTTTCTTT. Amino acid sequence: CASRKFMNTEAFF.

The gene calls are TRBV6-5 and TRBJ2-3; D remains unclear. The CDR3 is 14 residues long. Between the trimmed V and J ends, which lost 2 bases and 5 bases, there was a span of 11 bases. Germline V lookup: CDR1 MNHEY, CDR2 SVGAGI. The CDR3 loop is CASSYGVARDTQYF. Here the CDR3 DNA reads TGTGCCAGCAGTTACGGGGTAGCACGAGATACGCAGTATTTT.

The genes are TRBV3-1 and TRBJ1-1; a possible D gene is TRBD1 (6 bases). V gave up 2 bases and J gave up 5 bases, with 24 bases separating them. In germline, CDR1 is LGHDT, CDR2 YNNKEL (reference sequence). This CDR3 is 18 amino acids long. DNA for the CDR3: TGTGCCAGCAGCCAAATCATTTTGGGGGGGCAAGGAGGGACTGAAGCTTTCTTT. Amino acid sequence: CASSQIILGGQGGTEAFF.

The V and J genes are TRBV7-2 and TRBJ2-5, with 12 bases aligning to TRBD2. The J segment lost 4 bases and the V segment lost 4 bases, leaving 4 bases of the junction unmatched. This CDR3 is built from 15 residues. Looked up from germline, CDR1 is SGHTA and CDR2 is FQGNSA. CDR3 sequence (DNA): TGTGCCAGCAGCTCTAGCGGGGGGGCGGTAGAGACCCAGTACTTC. Amino acid sequence: CASSSSGGAVETQYF.

The gene calls are TRBV20-1 and TRBJ1-2; TRBD1 agrees at 10 bases. CDR3 length: 16 amino acids. V lost 0 bases to trimming and J lost 4 bases; unmatched junction nucleotides: 8. In germline, CDR1 is DFQATT, CDR2 SNEGSKA (reference sequence). The CDR3 bases are TGCAGTGCTAGAGATCAGGACAGGGGGTGGGTCTATGGCTACACCTTC. Translation: CSARDQDRGWVYGYTF.

This clonotype was seen repeatedly, ten times or more. This chain connects TRBV28 to TRBJ2-7; tentatively, D is TRBD1 or TRBD2 (5 bases each). Trimming stripped 4 bases from V and 5 bases from J, with 21 bases between. The CDR3 contains 16 residues. CDR1 is MDHEN, CDR2 SYDVKM, per germline. CDR3 residues: CASSSDRDGDIHEQYF. The CDR3 region has the DNA TGTGCCAGCAGTTCAGACCGGGACGGCGACATCCACGAGCAGTACTTC.

The V call is TRBV19, the J call TRBJ2-2; the D is unclear. Germline lookup yields CDR1 LNHDA and CDR2 SQIVND (reference sequence). This CDR3 is built from 15 residues. The ends were cut back, 5 bases at V and 1 base at J, with 11 bases in the middle. The CDR3 nucleotides read TGTGCCAGTAGTTCCTGGCGGAGGAACACCGGGGAGCTGTTTTTT. It encodes CASSSWRRNTGELFF.

V gene TRBV19 combines with J gene TRBJ1-1; D is possibly TRBD1 (5 bases). V shed 7 bases and J shed 8 bases, with 20 bases lying between them. The CDR3 contains 14 residues. Per the germline V gene, CDR1 is LNHDA and CDR2 is SQIVND (reference sequence). CDR3 sequence reads: CASISKEGNSEAFF. The DNA of the CDR3 is TGTGCCAGTATATCGAAGGAGGGGAACAGCGAAGCTTTCTTT. The full variable domain, with the rest looked up from reference TRBV19 and TRBJ1-1, is DGGITQSPKYLFRKEGQNVTLSCEQNLNHDAMYWYRQDPGQGLRLIYYSQIVNDFQKGDIAEGYSVSREKKESFPLTVTSAQKNPTAFYLCASISKEGNSEAFFGQGTRLTVV.

At least ten counts were recorded for this clonotype. CDR3 amino acids: CASSATDGNTGELFF. CDR3 DNA: TGCGCCAGCAGCGCAACGGACGGAAACACCGGGGAGCTGTTTTTT. This chain links TRBV5-1 with TRBJ2-2; D not certain. CDR1 and CDR2 from the germline V gene are SGHRS and YFSETQ. V dropped 4 bases and J dropped 2 bases, with 12 bases sitting between them. The CDR3 consists of 15 residues.

This clonotype has ten or more counts. This chain joins TRBV3-1 and TRBJ1-2, with 9 positions matching TRBD1. This CDR3 is 17 amino acids long. Per the germline V gene, CDR1 is LGHDT and CDR2 is YNNKEL (reference sequence). Unmatched junction bases numbered 12, after V lost 5 bases and J lost 2 bases. The CDR3 loop is CASSSTGTGYANYGYTF. The CDR3 bases are TGTGCCAGCAGCTCTACCGGGACAGGGTATGCGAACTATGGCTACACCTTC.

The chain recombines TRBV6-2 or TRBV6-3 with TRBJ2-4, with D perhaps being TRBD1 or TRBD2 (7 bases each). CDR1 MNHEY and CDR2 SVGEGT come from the germline V gene. The CDR3 length is 14 residues. The CDR3 loop reads CAAEAGGDKNIQYF. In DNA, the CDR3 is TGTGCAGCGGAGGCAGGGGGGGACAAAAACATTCAGTACTTC.

As concerns this clonotype: A junction boundary mismatches the germline segment, possibly from a read error. The chain joins TRBV6-2 or TRBV6-3 to TRBJ2-3; D not resolved. The V gene's germline CDR1 is MNHEY and CDR2 SVGEGT. The CDR3 has 13 amino acids. CDR3 in amino acids: CASSRAGTDTRYF. In DNA form, the CDR3 reads TGTGCCAGCAGTAGGGCAGGCACAGATACGCGGTATTTT.

In its sample, this clonotype was seen a few times. The chain is built from TRBV7-8 and TRBJ2-5, with TRBD2 matching over 14 bases. J was trimmed by 2 bases and V by 8 bases; bases with no gene match: 7. The CDR3 is made up of 16 amino acids. Germline lookup yields CDR1 SGHVS and CDR2 FQNEAQ. CDR3 protein: CASGARLAGGQETQYF. Here the CDR3 DNA reads TGTGCCAGCGGCGCGAGACTAGCGGGGGGGCAAGAGACCCAGTACTTC. The variable domain in full, completed from reference TRBV7-8 and TRBJ2-5, reads GAGVSQSPRYKVAKRGQDVALRCDPISGHVSLFWYQQALGQGPEFLTYFQNEAQLDKSGLPSDRFFAERPEGSVSTLKIQRTQQEDSAVYLCASGARLAGGQETQYFGPGTRLLVL.

The table lists this clonotype with many counts. The rearrangement uses TRBV2 and TRBJ2-7; D is uncertain. Germline CDR1 reads SNHLY; CDR2 reads FYNNEI. This CDR3 is built from 12 residues. V was cut by 3 bases and J by 3 bases, with 6 bases left in between. CDR3 region: CASSDVGYEQYF. As DNA, the CDR3 is TGTGCCAGCAGTGATGTGGGCTACGAGCAGTACTTC.

This clonotype was observed a few times. The gene calls are TRBV20-1 and TRBJ1-6, with 8 nucleotides matching TRBD1. V dropped 6 bases and J dropped 9; count of bases not matched to a gene: 7. This CDR3 comprises 13 residues. Germline loops: CDR1 DFQATT, CDR2 SNEGSKA (reference sequence). The CDR3 nucleotides read TGCAGTGCGCAGGACAGGGCTTCTTCACCCCTCCACTTT. Translated, it gives CSAQDRASSPLHF.

V gene TRBV20-1 combines with J gene TRBJ2-7; 8 bases fit TRBD1. The ends lost 1 base at V and 4 bases at J; junction bases unmatched: 9. CDR1 and CDR2 from the germline V gene are DFQATT and SNEGSKA (reference sequence). The CDR3 has 15 residues. The CDR3 DNA reads as TGCAGTGCTAGAGGGCCGGGACAGGTTCCTTACGAGCAGTACTTC. Its translation is CSARGPGQVPYEQYF.

This clonotype was seen ten or more times. This chain connects TRBV27 to TRBJ1-2; the match to TRBD1 covers 9 bases. Germline-derived CDR1 and CDR2 are MNHEY and SMNVEV (reference sequence). This CDR3 contains 15 residues. Trimming at V came to 5 bases and at J to 4 bases, leaving 8 bases not matched to a gene. The CDR3 bases are TGTGCCAGCAGTAGAACCGGGACAGGGACCTATGGCTACACCTTC. Protein sequence: CASSRTGTGTYGYTF.

The J gene is TRBJ2-2, the V gene TRBV20-1; D tentatively fits TRBD1 or TRBD2 (6 bases each). V dropped 6 bases and J dropped 6 bases, with 20 bases sitting between them. Germline CDR1 DFQATT, CDR2 SNEGSKA (reference sequence). CDR3 length equals 15 residues. CDR3: CSAAVSGAHAGELFF. CDR3 coding DNA: TGCAGTGCCGCCGTCTCGGGGGCACACGCCGGGGAGCTGTTTTTT.

This clonotype was seen many times. The J gene is TRBJ1-1, the V gene TRBV3-1; D not certain. The V and J ends lost 0 bases and 7 bases respectively, with 18 bases between them. The germline CDR1 and CDR2 sequences are LGHDT and YNNKEL (reference sequence). CDR3 size: 16 residues. The CDR3 spells CASSQEIAVLADEAFF. The CDR3 DNA reads TGTGCCAGCAGCCAAGAAATTGCGGTCTTGGCGGATGAAGCTTTCTTT. The variable domain in full, completed from reference TRBV3-1 and TRBJ1-1, reads DTAVSQTPKYLVTQMGNDKSIKCEQNLGHDTMYWYKQDSKKFLKIMFSYNNKELIINETVPNRFSPKSPDKAHLNLHINSLELGDSAVYFCASSQEIAVLADEAFFGQGTRLTVV.

This chain uses TRBV29-1 with TRBJ2-5; D gene ambiguous. This CDR3 is 11 amino acids long. Per the germline V gene, CDR1 is SQVTM and CDR2 is ANQGSEA. V shed 3 bases and J shed 4 bases, with 6 bases lying between them. CDR3 region: CSVDLVETQYF. The CDR3 DNA reads TGCAGCGTTGACCTAGTAGAGACCCAGTACTTC.

In this sample, this clonotype turned up a few times. The chain has TRBV6-1 and TRBJ2-3, with a possible D match to TRBD2 (6 bases). The CDR3 consists of 13 residues. Germline V gene sequence: CDR1 MNHNS, CDR2 SASEGT. V lost 6 bases to trimming and J lost 3 bases, with 10 bases between them. The CDR3 spells CASRRGLTDTQYF. The CDR3 DNA sequence: TGTGCCAGCAGACGGGGACTTACAGATACGCAGTATTTT.

There are a few counts of this clonotype. The chain links TRBV12-3 or TRBV12-4 to TRBJ1-2; D is possibly TRBD1 (5 bases). V was clipped by 1 base and J by 8 bases, with 29 bases between them. The CDR3 spans 19 residues. CDR3 sequence reads: CASSLDGGGGGPPSYGYTF. CDR3 nucleotide sequence: TGTGCCAGCAGTTTAGATGGCGGGGGGGGGGGTCCTCCTTCGTACGGCTACACCTTC.